The 26 T cell receptor beta chains below come from one sample, sequenced in a study of shared clonotypes between healthy human individuals. The repertoire was sequenced with immunoSEQ multiplex PCR; TCRdb's copy has only in-frame clones and lacks some. The sample shows some 580,000 clones, more than 95% of them seen only once. CD45RO-negative cells were positively selected for CCR7, leaving out terminally differentiated effector memory CD45RA+ cells. Sequencing was carried out using naive CD8+ T cells sorted from blood. These receptors were collected from a young man in good health.

The rearrangement links TRBV5-4 to TRBJ2-7, with D uncertain. Trimming stripped 0 bases from V and 3 bases from J, with 4 bases between. Germline lookup yields CDR1 SGHNT and CDR2 YYREEE (reference sequence). This CDR3 comprises 12 residues. CDR3 DNA: TGTGCCAGCAGCTTGGAAAGCTACGAGCAGTACTTC. It codes for CASSLESYEQYF.

V is TRBV29-1 and J is TRBJ2-1; 7 bases fit TRBD2. With 3 bases clipped from V and 3 bases from J, the junction kept 8 bases outside the gene matches. The CDR3 runs to 15 residues. Germline CDR1 SQVTM, CDR2 ANQGSEA. The CDR3 spells CSVELLAVSYNEQFF. CDR3 in DNA: TGCAGCGTTGAGCTCCTAGCGGTGAGCTACAATGAGCAGTTCTTC.

The V call is TRBV7-9, the J call TRBJ2-2; D tentatively fits TRBD1 or TRBD2 (5 bases each). Germline CDR1 and CDR2: SEHNR and FQNEAQ (reference sequence). The CDR3 contains 14 residues. V was clipped by 8 bases and J by 5 bases, with 15 bases between them. Here the CDR3 reads CASYPRGDTGELFF. CDR3 sequence (DNA): TGTGCCAGCTACCCGCGAGGGGATACCGGGGAGCTGTTTTTT.

V and J are TRBV14 and TRBJ2-7; 7 positions agree with TRBD1. Germline CDR1 is SGHDN and CDR2 is FVKESK. The CDR3 consists of 15 residues. V shed 4 bases, J shed 4 bases, and the junction held 10 bases outside the gene matches. The CDR3 protein is CASSPSWDSKYEQYF. The CDR3 DNA follows: TGTGCCAGCAGCCCTTCATGGGACAGTAAGTACGAGCAGTACTTC.

The chain has TRBV27 and TRBJ1-1; D gene uncertain. Between the trimmed V and J ends, which lost 5 bases and 4 bases, there was a span of 14 bases. This CDR3 region has 14 residues. The germline V gene has CDR1 MNHEY and CDR2 SMNVEV (reference sequence). In DNA, the CDR3 is TGTGCCAGCAGTCGCAGCGGGGTTGGCACTGAAGCTTTCTTT. Protein sequence: CASSRSGVGTEAFF.

DNA of the CDR3: TGTGCCAGCAGTTTAACTAGCGGGAGGGCCGGGGAGCTGTTTTTT. This translates into CASSLTSGRAGELFF. The chain links TRBV27 to TRBJ2-2; the match to TRBD2 covers 13 bases. The CDR3 sequence is 15 residues long. Per the germline V gene, CDR1 is MNHEY and CDR2 is SMNVEV (reference sequence). Losses at the gene ends were 2 bases for V and 6 bases for J; bases not matched to a gene: 0.

V gene TRBV28 combines with J gene TRBJ2-1; 7 bases are a match to TRBD2. V lost 6 bases and J lost 5; bases outside the gene matches: 7. The CDR3 sequence is 14 residues long. Germline values: CDR1 MDHEN, CDR2 SYDVKM. The CDR3 coding sequence is TGTGCCAGCAGCGACGTTGGGGGGGACAATGAGCAGTTCTTC. This translates into CASSDVGGDNEQFF.

This chain connects TRBV19 to TRBJ1-1; 7 positions agree with TRBD1. CDR3 length: 14 amino acids. Per germline, CDR1 LNHDA and CDR2 SQIVND (reference sequence). J lost 4 bases, V lost 10 bases, and 12 bases had no gene match. Written as DNA, the CDR3 is TGTGCCACCGTGACAGGGTTCGAGGGCACTGAAGCTTTCTTT. This sequence encodes CATVTGFEGTEAFF.

The V gene is TRBV7-9, the J gene TRBJ1-4; D remains unclear. The CDR3 has 16 residues. Trimming shortened V by 0 bases and J by 0 bases, and 8 bases separated the two germline ends. Germline CDR1 reads SEHNR; CDR2 reads FQNEAQ (reference sequence). The CDR3 bases are TGTGCCAGCAGCTTAGCGCTCGGTGCAACTAATGAAAAACTGTTTTTT. It codes for CASSLALGATNEKLFF.

V usage is TRBV9 and J usage is TRBJ2-1; D call uncertain. This CDR3 region has 12 residues. Trimming stripped 3 bases from V and 9 bases from J, with 10 bases between. Germline assignment: CDR1 SGDLS and CDR2 YYNGEE. The CDR3, as DNA: TGTGCCAGCAGCGCCGATCCGGGTGAGCAGTTCTTC. This encodes CASSADPGEQFF.

V and J are TRBV6-5 and TRBJ1-1; 7 bases fit TRBD1. The CDR3 is 13 residues long. CDR1 MNHEY and CDR2 SVGAGI come from the germline V gene. V lost 2 bases and J lost 5; bases outside the gene matches: 2. The CDR3 is CASSYEGATEAFF. The DNA for the CDR3 is TGTGCCAGCAGTTACGAGGGGGCGACTGAAGCTTTCTTT.

The V and J genes are TRBV27 and TRBJ2-1; 7 bases agree with TRBD1. The germline gives CDR1 MNHEY, CDR2 SMNVEV (reference sequence). The CDR3 loop spans 15 amino acids. J lost 4 bases, V lost 10 bases, and 13 bases had no gene match. This CDR3 reads CATSRGTDVYNEQFF. The DNA for the CDR3 is TGTGCCACATCTAGAGGGACAGACGTATACAATGAGCAGTTCTTC.

The chain recombines TRBV11-2 with TRBJ2-7, with a weak D call TRBD1 (5 bases). Germline lookup yields CDR1 SGHAT and CDR2 FQNNGV. CDR3 size: 15 residues. V lost 3 bases, J lost 0 bases, and 12 bases lay in between. CDR3 DNA: TGTGCCAGCAGCTTTGGACACTCGAGCTCCTACGAGCAGTACTTC. Protein: CASSFGHSSSYEQYF.

This clone was counted a single time. The chain combines TRBV5-1 with TRBJ2-3; TRBD2 aligns across 12 bases. The CDR3 extends over 21 amino acids. Germline V gene data show CDR1 as SGHRS and CDR2 as YFSETQ. V was clipped by 2 bases and J by 3 bases; unmatched bases: 19. The CDR3 here is CASSLLAPDLAGGPLTDTQYF. The CDR3 DNA reads TGCGCCAGCAGCTTACTCGCCCCCGATCTAGCGGGAGGGCCTTTGACAGATACGCAGTATTTT.

The J gene is TRBJ2-7, the V gene TRBV7-9; D ambiguous. This CDR3 has 11 residues. Germline V gene sequence: CDR1 SEHNR, CDR2 FQNEAQ (reference sequence). The V and J ends lost 4 bases and 4 bases respectively, with 5 bases between them. DNA for the CDR3: TGTGCCAGCAGCTCCGAGTACGAGCAGTACTTC. Translated: CASSSEYEQYF.

The chain carries TRBV14 and TRBJ2-5, with 8 bases identical to TRBD1. Germline CDR1 reads SGHDN; CDR2 reads FVKESK. The CDR3 spans 16 residues. The trim removed 5 bases at V and 5 bases at J, leaving 13 bases unmatched. CDR3 bases: TGTGCCAGCAGCACTTCGCAGGGGGCTCGTCAGGAGACCCAGTACTTC. Its translation: CASSTSQGARQETQYF.

J is TRBJ2-2 and V is TRBV7-9, with D possibly TRBD1 on 6 matching bases. The CDR3 covers 14 residues. Germline V gene sequence: CDR1 SEHNR, CDR2 FQNEAQ (reference sequence). V was cut by 5 bases and J by 6 bases, with 13 bases left in between. CDR3 bases: TGTGCCAGCAGCCACAGCACAGGGTCCGGGGAGCTGTTTTTT. Translated, it gives CASSHSTGSGELFF.

In this sample, this clone turned up a few times. The J gene is TRBJ2-3, the V gene TRBV19, with D unclear. V was clipped by 5 bases and J by 5 bases, with 14 bases between them. Per germline, CDR1 LNHDA and CDR2 SQIVND (reference sequence). The CDR3 length is 14 residues. The DNA for the CDR3 is TGTGCCAGTAGTGCAGGACCGTTGGGAGATACGCAGTATTTT. Amino acid sequence: CASSAGPLGDTQYF.

The chain links TRBV11-2 to TRBJ2-7; D not resolved. Trimming took off 3 bases at V and 9 bases at J, with 12 bases between the two ends. The CDR3 covers 12 residues. Germline CDR1 SGHAT, CDR2 FQNNGV. CDR3 DNA sequence: TGTGCCAGCAGCTTTATCTCAGAGGCGCAGTACTTC. Its protein is CASSFISEAQYF.

CDR3 amino acids: CASSLDTTRRETQYF. The CDR3 coding sequence is TGTGCCAGCAGCTTAGATACAACCAGGCGGGAGACCCAGTACTTC. The J gene is TRBJ2-5, the V gene TRBV11-2; D unclear. V was trimmed by 0 bases and J by 5 bases, leaving 13 bases between them. CDR1 is SGHAT, CDR2 FQNNGV, per germline. CDR3 length: 15 amino acids.

This clone was detected only once. The chain has TRBV5-4 and TRBJ2-7; possible D gene TRBD2, 6 bases. CDR1 SGHNT and CDR2 YYREEE come from the germline V gene (reference sequence). CDR3 length: 14 residues. V lost 2 bases, J lost 2 bases, and 11 bases lay in between. CDR3 loop: CASSFSGEAYEQYF. CDR3 in DNA: TGTGCCAGCAGCTTTAGCGGCGAGGCCTACGAGCAGTACTTC.

This clone was observed once. This chain uses TRBV27 with TRBJ2-5; TRBD1 agrees at 11 bases. Losses at the gene ends were 0 bases for V and 5 bases for J; bases not matched to a gene: 5. The CDR3 has 16 amino acids. Germline CDR1 is MNHEY and CDR2 is SMNVEV (reference sequence). Here the CDR3 DNA reads TGTGCCAGCAGTTTATCGAGGACAGGGGGCCGTGAGACCCAGTACTTC. This codes for CASSLSRTGGRETQYF.

This chain joins TRBV27 and TRBJ2-7, with TRBD1 matching over 11 bases. Unmatched junction bases numbered 5, after V lost 3 bases and J lost 7 bases. This CDR3 is built from 14 residues. Germline V gene lookup returns CDR1 MNHEY and CDR2 SMNVEV (reference sequence). The CDR3 bases are TGTGCCAGCAGTTTCCGGGACAGGGGGGGTGAGCAGTACTTC. Its protein is CASSFRDRGGEQYF.

The rearrangement uses TRBV29-1 and TRBJ2-1, with 12 bases that match TRBD2. V lost 8 bases and J lost 7; bases outside the gene matches: 6. Germline CDR1 reads SQVTM; CDR2 reads ANQGSEA. The CDR3 is 13 residues long. The CDR3 nucleotides are TGCAGCTTCCAGACTAGCGGGAGTAATGAGCAGTTCTTC. Translating it yields CSFQTSGSNEQFF.

The rearrangement joins TRBV18 to TRBJ2-1; D is perhaps TRBD2 (7 bases). Germline lookup yields CDR1 KGHSH and CDR2 LQKENI. Deletions cut 6 bases from V and 5 bases from J, with 14 bases between. The CDR3 runs to 14 residues. The CDR3 reads CASSPTGGHNEQFF. CDR3 coding DNA: TGTGCCAGCTCTCCGACGGGGGGCCACAATGAGCAGTTCTTC.

This chain connects TRBV7-9 to TRBJ2-7, with D perhaps TRBD1 (7 bases). There are 15 residues in the CDR3. Trimming took 2 bases from V and 6 from J, leaving 17 bases between them. In germline, CDR1 is SEHNR, CDR2 FQNEAQ (reference sequence). The CDR3 sequence: CASSLSQGGDSEQYF. The CDR3 DNA reads TGTGCCAGCAGCTTATCTCAGGGGGGCGATTCCGAGCAGTACTTC. Full variable domain (rest looked up from reference TRBV7-9 and TRBJ2-7): DTGVSQNPRHKITKRGQNVTFRCDPISEHNRLYWYRQTLGQGPEFLTYFQNEAQLEKSRLLSDRFSAERPKGSFSTLEIQRTEQGDSAMYLCASSLSQGGDSEQYFGPGTRLTVT.